Below are 28 T cell receptor beta chains sequenced from a single sample in a study of cytomegalovirus exposure and HLA in healthy donors (dated by TCRdb to 2015 to 2018). Library preparation used the immunoSEQ multiplex PCR assay. The multiplex PCR relied on a mix of 60 forward primers for TCR Vbeta segments and 13 reverse primers for TCR Jbeta segments. The source is immuneACCESS, and TCRdb retained only in-frame sequences with V and J called. Part of the clones is not carried over; for the studies checked, unresolved V genes explain less than half of this, and the remainder is unexplained. This sample comprises about 140,000 clones, 73% of them detected only once. The ten largest clones add up to 1.3% of the sample. Sequencing was performed on PBMCs. The receptors come from a woman aged 40-49 years in good health and CMV-seronegative.

The rearrangement uses TRBV23-1 and TRBJ1-6; 7 bases align to TRBD1. TRBV23-1 has ORF status, its function being uncertain. This CDR3 is built from 14 residues. Germline trimming cut 2 bases from V and 13 bases from J; bases unmatched to any gene: 8. CDR3 protein: CASSQQTGAAPLHF. CDR3 nucleotides: TGCGCCAGCAGTCAACAAACAGGGGCTGCCCCCCTCCACTTT.

The chain joins TRBV6-5 to TRBJ1-1; the match to TRBD1 covers 9 bases. The length of the CDR3 is 15 residues. Germline CDR1 reads MNHEY; CDR2 reads SVGAGI. The V segment lost 3 bases and the J segment 5 bases; nucleotides outside the gene matches: 7. The CDR3 DNA sequence: TGTGCCAGCAGTTATGGAGGGACAGGGTTGACTGAAGCTTTCTTT. Its protein product is CASSYGGTGLTEAFF.

The V gene is TRBV4-2, the J gene TRBJ1-4, with 7 bases that match TRBD1. The CDR3 sequence is 17 residues long. Germline V CDR1 and CDR2: LGHNA, YNFKEQ. V lost 0 bases to trimming and J lost 10 bases; unmatched junction nucleotides: 14. The CDR3 region is CASSQEKGAGGEVKLFF. The CDR3, as DNA: TGTGCCAGCAGCCAAGAAAAGGGGGCCGGGGGAGAAGTAAAACTGTTTTTT.

The chain couples TRBV27 to TRBJ2-3, with 7 nucleotides matching TRBD2. The CDR3 spans 17 residues. J gave up 3 bases and V 5 bases, and 14 bases lay outside the gene matches. Germline CDR1 reads MNHEY; CDR2 reads SMNVEV (reference sequence). The CDR3 protein is CASSRDRTSQVTDTQYF. CDR3 in DNA: TGTGCCAGCAGTCGCGACCGGACTAGTCAAGTGACAGATACGCAGTATTTT.

This chain joins TRBV19 and TRBJ1-4, with a possible D match to TRBD1 (5 bases). The germline V gene has CDR1 LNHDA and CDR2 SQIVND (reference sequence). The CDR3 covers 16 residues. V lost 6 bases and J lost 4, with 18 bases in between. The DNA of the CDR3 is TGTGCCAGTAGATCTGCTCCGGTCGGGGGTAATGAAAAACTGTTTTTT. Residues: CASRSAPVGGNEKLFF.

This chain links TRBV19 with TRBJ1-5; D is unclear. The germline CDR1 and CDR2 sequences are LNHDA and SQIVND (reference sequence). The CDR3 extends over 14 amino acids. V lost 3 bases to trimming and J lost 1 base, with 7 bases between them. CDR3 residues: CASSMRQSNQPQHF. CDR3 in DNA: TGTGCCAGTAGTATGCGGCAGAGCAATCAGCCCCAGCATTTT.

V usage is TRBV6-5 and J usage is TRBJ1-1; D not certain. This CDR3 has 14 residues. From germline, CDR1 is MNHEY and CDR2 SVGAGI. Trimming removed 4 bases at V and 0 bases at J, with 9 bases between. The CDR3 DNA reads as TGTGCCAGCAGTTTGTTGCAGATGAACACTGAAGCTTTCTTT. Its protein is CASSLLQMNTEAFF.

The V gene is TRBV6-1, the J gene TRBJ2-2; D perhaps matches TRBD2 (6 bases). Looked up from germline, CDR1 is MNHNS and CDR2 is SASEGT. The length of the CDR3 is 15 residues. Trimming stripped 5 bases from V and 5 bases from J, with 15 bases between. In nucleotides, the CDR3 is TGTGCCAGCAGTTGGGACTTGGGGTCGACCGGGGAGCTGTTTTTT. Amino acid sequence: CASSWDLGSTGELFF.

This chain connects TRBV20-1 to TRBJ2-2; D not certain. Trimming shortened V by 6 bases and J by 1 base, and 3 bases separated the two germline ends. The CDR3 length is 11 residues. Germline V gene lookup returns CDR1 DFQATT and CDR2 SNEGSKA (reference sequence). The CDR3 DNA follows: TGCAGTGCCTGGAACACCGGGGAGCTGTTTTTT. This sequence encodes CSAWNTGELFF.

About this clone: Other DNA sequences in the same sample also yield this CDR3. V usage is TRBV6-1 and J usage is TRBJ1-1; 7 bases line up with TRBD1. Germline V CDR1 and CDR2: MNHNS, SASEGT. CDR3 length equals 13 residues. V lost 5 bases, J lost 1 base, and 1 base stayed unmatched. DNA of the CDR3: TGTGCCAGCAGTCGACAGGGGAACACTGAAGCTTTCTTT. This codes for CASSRQGNTEAFF.

The chain combines TRBV4-1 with TRBJ2-6, with D tentatively TRBD1 (5 bases). The germline gives CDR1 MGHRA, CDR2 YSYEKL. V lost 4 bases and J lost 0, with 13 bases in between. The CDR3 extends over 17 amino acids. This CDR3 is CASSLGKGNSGANVLTF. CDR3 DNA: TGCGCCAGCAGCCTCGGCAAGGGGAACTCTGGGGCCAACGTCCTGACTTTC.

The gene calls are TRBV5-1 and TRBJ2-5; TRBD1 might be the D (5 bases). The CDR3 contains 19 residues. The germline V and J ends were trimmed by 4 bases and 3 bases, with 28 bases remaining between them. Germline CDR1 SGHRS, CDR2 YFSETQ. In DNA form, the CDR3 reads TGCGCCAGCAGCCCCAGATCTGACAGACCCGGTATAGTCAAAGAGACCCAGTACTTC. Encoded protein: CASSPRSDRPGIVKETQYF.

CDR3 region: CASSFSPQETQYF. CDR3 nucleotides: TGCGCCAGCAGCTTCTCCCCCCAAGAGACCCAGTACTTC. This rearrangement joins TRBV5-1 to TRBJ2-5, with unresolved D. The CDR3 has 13 residues. Per the germline V gene, CDR1 is SGHRS and CDR2 is YFSETQ. Trimming took 2 bases from V and 1 from J, leaving 6 bases between them.

This clone is a singleton in its sample. One junction end does not reproduce the germline sequence, and a read error may be involved. J is TRBJ2-3 and V is TRBV7-7; 8 bases are shared with TRBD1. Germline V CDR1 and CDR2: SSHAT, FNYEAQ (reference sequence). The CDR3 totals 15 residues. The CDR3 reads CASSEGQGHTDTQYF. CDR3 nucleotide sequence: TGTGCTAGCAGCGAAGGACAGGGACACACAGATACGCAGTATTTT.

V and J are TRBV12-5 and TRBJ1-2, with TRBD1 matching 8 bases. In germline, CDR1 is LGHNT, CDR2 FRNRAP. The CDR3 spans 13 residues. The V segment lost 6 bases and the J segment 6 bases; nucleotides outside the gene matches: 6. The CDR3 DNA sequence: TGTGCTAGTGGCCACGGACAGGGAAATGGCTACACCTTC. Its protein product is CASGHGQGNGYTF.

For this clone: Germline and junction disagree at one end, which may indicate a read error. The chain joins TRBV7-7 to TRBJ2-5; no firm D call. The CDR3 runs to 13 residues. Germline loops: CDR1 SSHAT, CDR2 FNYEAQ (reference sequence). Written as DNA, the CDR3 is TGTGCTAGCAGCTTAGTATTCCAAGAGACCCAGTACTTC. Protein: CASSLVFQETQYF. The full variable domain, rest sourced from reference TRBV7-7 and TRBJ2-5, is GAGVSQSPRYKVTKRGQDVTLRCDPISSHATLYWYQQALGQGPEFLTYFNYEAQPDKSGLPSDRFSAERPEGSISTLTIQRTEQRDSAMYRCASSLVFQETQYFGPGTRLLVL.

The chain joins TRBV18 to TRBJ1-3; D remains ambiguous. The V gene's germline CDR1 is KGHSH and CDR2 LQKENI. The ends were cut back, 6 bases at V and 0 bases at J, with 24 bases in the middle. The CDR3 extends over 19 amino acids. Here the CDR3 DNA reads TGTGCCAGCTCTATCAGCTTTAATGACTACTACAACTCTGGAAACACCATATATTTT. It codes for CASSISFNDYYNSGNTIYF. The whole variable domain, filled in from reference TRBV18 and TRBJ1-3, reads NAGVMQNPRHLVRRRGQEARLRCSPMKGHSHVYWYRQLPEEGLKFMVYLQKENIIDESGMPKERFSAEFPKEGPSILRIQQVVRGDSAAYFCASSISFNDYYNSGNTIYFGEGSWLTVV.

This clone came up a few times. The V and J genes are TRBV19 and TRBJ1-1; TRBD1 agrees at 7 bases. The CDR3 runs to 14 residues. In germline, CDR1 is LNHDA, CDR2 SQIVND (reference sequence). With V trimmed by 8 bases and J by 5 bases, 11 bases remained unmatched. DNA of the CDR3: TGTGCCAGTCACACCGGGACAGTTAAGACTGAAGCTTTCTTT. Its translation is CASHTGTVKTEAFF.

The chain carries TRBV7-8 and TRBJ1-2, with unresolved D. This CDR3 has 15 amino acids. Trimming removed 3 bases from V and 3 bases from J, with 14 bases in between. Germline V CDR1 and CDR2: SGHVS, FQNEAQ. CDR3 residues: CASSLDYAGDYGYTF. The CDR3 DNA reads as TGTGCCAGCAGCTTGGACTACGCTGGGGACTATGGCTACACCTTC.

J is TRBJ2-7 and V is TRBV19; 10 bases agree with TRBD2. V lost 0 bases, J lost 3 bases, and 8 bases stayed unmatched. The V gene's germline CDR1 is LNHDA and CDR2 SQIVND (reference sequence). The CDR3 spans 17 residues. Here the CDR3 DNA reads TGTGCCAGTAGTATAGAGCTAGCGGGGGCCGGGGACTACGAGCAGTACTTC. It is translated as CASSIELAGAGDYEQYF.

In regard to this clone: A much larger clone differs by one base, so this may be a read error. The chain couples TRBV11-3 to TRBJ1-1, with D perhaps matching TRBD1 (5 bases). V lost 5 bases to trimming and J lost 1 base, with 8 bases between them. The CDR3 extends over 13 amino acids. CDR1 and CDR2 from the germline V gene are SGHNT and YENEEA. The CDR3, as DNA: TGTGCCAGCAGCCTCGGGGGGAACACTGAAGCTTTCTTT. It translates to CASSLGGNTEAFF.

The chain recombines TRBV12-5 with TRBJ1-2; D uncertain. The V gene's germline CDR1 is LGHNT and CDR2 FRNRAP. This CDR3 region has 13 residues. Trimming left V 1 base short and J 1 base short, with 4 bases between. The CDR3 loop reads CASGLDSNYGYTF. As DNA, the CDR3 is TGTGCTAGTGGTTTGGACAGTAACTATGGCTACACCTTC.

Here the CDR3 reads CASSTGQITDTQYF. The CDR3 region has the DNA TGCGCCAGCAGCACCGGACAGATTACAGATACGCAGTATTTT. This sequence joins TRBV5-1 and TRBJ2-3; D may be TRBD1 (6 bases). V lost 4 bases, J lost 3 bases, and 12 bases lay in between. The CDR3 loop spans 14 amino acids. Germline CDR1 reads SGHRS; CDR2 reads YFSETQ.

The chain uses TRBV5-1 and TRBJ2-7; D is uncertain. This CDR3 is 14 amino acids long. Germline V gene lookup returns CDR1 SGHRS and CDR2 YFSETQ. The ends were cut back, 4 bases at V and 0 bases at J, with 11 bases in the middle. The CDR3 region is CASSAEVSSYEQYF. The CDR3 nucleotides are TGCGCCAGCAGCGCCGAAGTGAGCTCCTACGAGCAGTACTTC.

This clone has just one count. CDR3 sequence: CASSPGLSTDTQYF. The CDR3, as DNA: TGTGCCAGCAGCCCCGGACTCTCCACAGATACGCAGTATTTT. V and J are TRBV2 and TRBJ2-3; D possibly corresponds to TRBD2 (5 bases). The CDR3 contains 14 residues. Trimming removed 6 bases at V and 2 bases at J, with 12 bases between. The V gene's germline CDR1 is SNHLY and CDR2 FYNNEI. The whole variable domain, filled in from reference TRBV2 and TRBJ2-3, reads EPEVTQTPSHQVTQMGQEVILRCVPISNHLYFYWYRQILGQKVEFLVSFYNNEISEKSEIFDDQFSVERPDGSNFTLKIRSTKLEDSAMYFCASSPGLSTDTQYFGPGTRLTVL.

The chain employs TRBV12-5 and TRBJ1-1; D may be TRBD1 (6 bases). Germline CDR1 is LGHNT and CDR2 is FRNRAP. The CDR3 sequence is 13 residues long. The V end lost 6 bases, the J end lost 3 bases, and 11 bases lay between the germline ends. The CDR3 is CASGGTPDTEAFF. CDR3 bases: TGTGCTAGTGGGGGGACACCGGACACTGAAGCTTTCTTT.

The V and J genes are TRBV7-6 and TRBJ1-2, with TRBD1 as a possible D gene (5 bases). Germline V CDR1 and CDR2: SGHVS, FNYEAQ. This CDR3 contains 16 residues. V lost 1 base to trimming and J lost 7 bases, with 19 bases between them. The CDR3 DNA follows: TGTGCCAGCAGCTTAGATGAAAGGGGATCCGGGTTTGGCTACACCTTC. It encodes CASSLDERGSGFGYTF.

V is TRBV4-2 and J is TRBJ2-3, with no clear D. V lost 4 bases to trimming and J lost 1 base, with 9 bases between them. This CDR3 contains 14 residues. Germline lookup yields CDR1 LGHNA and CDR2 YNFKEQ. CDR3 sequence reads: CASSPGFRTDTQYF. Written as DNA, the CDR3 is TGTGCCAGCAGCCCCGGGTTCCGCACAGATACGCAGTATTTT.